Listed here are 32 T cell receptor beta chains from one sample, sequenced in a study of T cell repertoires in cytomegalovirus infection. TCRdb ran MiXCR on the reads and lists one entry per CDR3 protein. This sample has roughly 990,000 distinct CDR3 sequences, with approximately 31% found just once. These TCRs are of unknown antigen specificity. This material consisted of cultured CD8+ T cells from PBMCs, taken from culture after CMV antigen stimulation. All receptors come from a human donor in good health (CMV status not recorded). Some clones in this sample may be carry-over from other donors' samples.

The chain links TRBV9 to TRBJ2-1, with D perhaps TRBD1 (6 bases). V was trimmed by 3 bases and J by 9 bases, leaving 10 bases between them. In germline, CDR1 is SGDLS, CDR2 YYNGEE. The CDR3 extends over 12 amino acids. The CDR3 protein is CASSDRAPEQFF. CDR3 DNA: TGTGCCAGCAGCGACAGGGCACCTGAGCAGTTCTTC. The full variable domain, in which reference TRBV9 and TRBJ2-1 provide the parts outside the CDR3, is DSGVTQTPKHLITATGQRVTLRCSPRSGDLSVYWYQQSLDQGLQFLIQYYNGEERAKGNILERFSAQQFPDLHSELNLSSLELGDSALYFCASSDRAPEQFFGPGTRLTVL.

J is TRBJ2-7 and V is TRBV7-6; D not certain. V lost 5 bases and J lost 1, with 21 bases in between. The germline gives CDR1 SGHVS, CDR2 FNYEAQ. The CDR3 runs to 17 residues. CDR3 sequence reads: CASSPTSKGFWSYEQYV. The CDR3 bases are TGTGCCAGCAGCCCTACCTCTAAGGGTTTTTGGTCCTACGAGCAGTACGTC.

The V gene is TRBV7-9, the J gene TRBJ1-2; 7 positions match TRBD1. This CDR3 has 15 amino acids. The trim removed 5 bases at V and 0 bases at J, leaving 6 bases unmatched. Germline V gene lookup returns CDR1 SEHNR and CDR2 FQNEAQ (reference sequence). The CDR3 sequence: CASSPGQKPNYGYTF. CDR3 sequence (DNA): TGTGCCAGCAGCCCGGGACAGAAGCCTAACTATGGCTACACCTTC.

The V and J genes are TRBV19 and TRBJ2-2; D may be TRBD2 (6 bases). CDR1 and CDR2 from the germline V gene are LNHDA and SQIVND (reference sequence). The CDR3 contains 13 residues. Trimming took 3 bases from V and 9 from J, leaving 11 bases between them. Here the CDR3 reads CASSILEGWELFF. The CDR3 coding sequence is TGTGCCAGTAGTATCTTGGAGGGCTGGGAGCTGTTTTTT.

This clonotype showed up many times. The chain joins TRBV7-8 to TRBJ2-1; 12 nucleotides match TRBD2. This CDR3 contains 16 residues. From germline, CDR1 is SGHVS and CDR2 FQNEAQ. V dropped 1 base and J dropped 6; count of bases not matched to a gene: 4. The CDR3 nucleotides read TGTGCCAGCAGCTTAGGCACTAGCGGGGGGATCAATGAGCAGTTCTTC. This codes for CASSLGTSGGINEQFF. The full variable domain, rest sourced from reference TRBV7-8 and TRBJ2-1, is GAGVSQSPRYKVAKRGQDVALRCDPISGHVSLFWYQQALGQGPEFLTYFQNEAQLDKSGLPSDRFFAERPEGSVSTLKIQRTQQEDSAVYLCASSLGTSGGINEQFFGPGTRLTVL.

The chain combines TRBV4-3 with TRBJ2-1, with 11 bases fitting TRBD2. The CDR3 sequence is 15 residues long. Per germline, CDR1 LGHNA and CDR2 YSLEER. The V gene end was trimmed by 4 bases and the J gene end by 8 bases; junction bases not matched to a gene: 7. CDR3 protein: CASSLRTLAGDEQFF. The CDR3 DNA sequence: TGCGCCAGCAGCCTCAGGACACTAGCGGGGGATGAGCAGTTCTTC.

In its sample, this clonotype was seen many times. The chain carries TRBV7-2 and TRBJ2-7, with D unclear. Trimming left V 0 bases short and J 4 bases short, with 7 bases between. Germline lookup yields CDR1 SGHTA and CDR2 FQGNSA. The length of the CDR3 is 13 residues. CDR3 nucleotides: TGTGCCAGCAGCTTAGCCAGAATTTACGAGCAGTACTTC. Protein sequence: CASSLARIYEQYF. Variable domain in full (rest from reference TRBV7-2 and TRBJ2-7): GAGVSQSPSNKVTEKGKDVELRCDPISGHTALYWYRQSLGQGLEFLIYFQGNSAPDKSGLPSDRFSAERTGGSVSTLTIQRTQQEDSAVYLCASSLARIYEQYFGPGTRLTVT.

There are a few counts of this clonotype. The chain uses TRBV7-9 and TRBJ2-7, with D unclear. Germline values: CDR1 SEHNR, CDR2 FQNEAQ (reference sequence). V shed 2 bases and J shed 12 bases, with 8 bases lying between them. The CDR3 consists of 10 residues. CDR3: CASSLIDLYF. Written as DNA, the CDR3 is TGTGCCAGCAGCTTAATCGATCTGTACTTC.

The chain couples TRBV28 to TRBJ2-2, with 9 bases matching TRBD1. Trimming cost V 6 bases and J 7 bases; bases outside gene matches: 6. Germline V gene sequence: CDR1 MDHEN, CDR2 SYDVKM. The CDR3 runs 14 residues. The CDR3 region is CASSYRGQVGELFF. Here the CDR3 DNA reads TGTGCCAGCAGCTACAGGGGGCAAGTCGGGGAGCTGTTTTTT.

A remark on this clonotype: The missing conserved phenylalanine or tryptophan at the end of this CDR3 makes a read error likely. The chain links TRBV6-2 or TRBV6-3 to TRBJ1-2; 7 bases match TRBD1. V was clipped by 5 bases and J by 3 bases; unmatched bases: 15. Germline V lookup: CDR1 MNHEY, CDR2 SVGEGT. The CDR3 consists of 17 residues. In nucleotides, the CDR3 is TGTGCCAGCAGTATCCACTATGGACAGGACGTCTACTATGGCTACACCCTC. Translating gives CASSIHYGQDVYYGYTL.

This sequence joins TRBV7-9 and TRBJ1-5; D uncertain. Germline CDR1 SEHNR, CDR2 FQNEAQ (reference sequence). V lost 4 bases to trimming and J lost 8 bases, with 12 bases between them. The CDR3 spans 13 residues. The CDR3 DNA is TGTGCCAGCAGCTCCTACAGTTTTGAGCCCCAGCATTTT. Its protein product is CASSSYSFEPQHF.

This clonotype was recorded many times. The chain combines TRBV7-6 with TRBJ2-7; TRBD1 aligns across 10 bases. V shed 5 bases, J shed 4 bases, and the junction held 8 bases outside the gene matches. Germline V lookup: CDR1 SGHVS, CDR2 FNYEAQ. This CDR3 comprises 15 residues. The CDR3 spells CASSITGTGVYEQYF. CDR3 nucleotide sequence: TGTGCCAGCAGCATAACCGGGACAGGGGTTTACGAGCAGTACTTC. Filled out from reference TRBV7-6 and TRBJ2-7, the complete variable domain reads GAGVSQSPRYKVTKRGQDVALRCDPISGHVSLYWYRQALGQGPEFLTYFNYEAQQDKSGLPNDRFSAERPEGSISTLTIQRTEQRDSAMYRCASSITGTGVYEQYFGPGTRLTVT.

Turning to this clonotype: The junction and the germline gene differ at one end; a read error may be behind it. The chain uses TRBV12-3 or TRBV12-4 and TRBJ1-2; D is undetermined. This CDR3 region has 15 residues. The CDR3 reads CANSLDPASGVGYTF. In nucleotides, the CDR3 is TGTGCCAACAGTTTAGACCCAGCGTCTGGCGTTGGCTACACCTTC.

A few counts support this clonotype. The junction shows a germline mismatch at one end, possibly a read error. The V call is TRBV24-1, the J call TRBJ1-2; tentative D call: TRBD1 (5 bases). The CDR3 has 12 residues. The germline V gene encodes CDR1 KGHDR and CDR2 SFDVKD. The chain's CDR3 is CATSDSSGRLAF. DNA for the CDR3: TGTGCCACCAGTGACTCTTCAGGGAGATTGGCCTTC.

The genes are TRBV6-5 and TRBJ1-1; D is ambiguous. The V and J ends lost 0 bases and 1 base respectively, with 12 bases between them. The CDR3 has 16 amino acids. Germline lookup yields CDR1 MNHEY and CDR2 SVGAGI. DNA of the CDR3: TGTGCCAGCAGTTACTCGGTCTATCCCTGGAACACTGAAGCTTTCTTT. This encodes CASSYSVYPWNTEAFF.

This clonotype was found a few times. The chain joins TRBV25-1 to TRBJ2-3; 11 bases align to TRBD2. J lost 2 bases, V lost 0 bases, and 7 bases had no gene match. In germline, CDR1 is MGHDK, CDR2 SYGVNS. The CDR3 is 18 amino acids. The CDR3: CASSEYFGTSGLTDTQYF. The CDR3 DNA is TGTGCCAGCAGTGAATATTTCGGGACTAGCGGCCTCACAGATACGCAGTATTTT.

This chain joins TRBV12-3 or TRBV12-4 and TRBJ2-3; D remains ambiguous. This CDR3 comprises 17 residues. Deletions cut 3 bases from V and 0 bases from J, with 16 bases between. The CDR3 nucleotides are TGTGCCAGCAGTTTTCTTATCCCCGGGCCGAGCACAGATACGCAGTATTTT. This sequence encodes CASSFLIPGPSTDTQYF.

This clonotype was seen at least ten times. The chain has TRBV6-2 or TRBV6-3 and TRBJ2-2; D unclear. Trimming pared 2 bases from V and 2 bases from J, leaving 6 bases between. The CDR3 length is 14 residues. CDR1 and CDR2 (germline): MNHEY, SVGEGT. The CDR3 loop is CASSYVRNTGELFF. For the CDR3, the DNA is TGTGCCAGCAGTTACGTCAGAAACACCGGGGAGCTGTTTTTT.

This clonotype was counted a few times. This rearrangement joins TRBV7-9 to TRBJ1-4; no clear D. The CDR3 has 11 amino acids. V lost 8 bases, J lost 6 bases, and 7 bases lay in between. Germline CDR1 is SEHNR and CDR2 is FQNEAQ (reference sequence). The CDR3 region is CASGHHEKLFF. The CDR3 bases are TGTGCCAGCGGGCATCATGAAAAACTGTTTTTT.

This clonotype was recorded many times. The chain links TRBV7-8 to TRBJ1-3; no definite D call. This CDR3 contains 16 residues. V shed 5 bases and J shed 0 bases, with 14 bases lying between them. In germline, CDR1 is SGHVS, CDR2 FQNEAQ. The CDR3 is CASSPMDGLSGNTIYF. The CDR3 DNA follows: TGTGCCAGCAGCCCCATGGACGGACTCTCTGGAAACACCATATATTTT.

The chain carries TRBV6-1 and TRBJ1-2, with 9 bases matching TRBD1. CDR1 and CDR2 (germline): MNHNS, SASEGT. This CDR3 has 13 amino acids. V lost 10 bases and J lost 8; bases outside the gene matches: 11. CDR3 sequence (DNA): TGTGCCACCTGGGACAGGGAGTATTTCGGCTACACCTTC. Translation: CATWDREYFGYTF.

This chain links TRBV12-3 or TRBV12-4 with TRBJ2-7; D call uncertain. This CDR3 region has 14 residues. Trimming pared 6 bases from V and 0 bases from J, leaving 12 bases between. CDR3 in amino acids: CASSVRVSSYEQYF. Here the CDR3 DNA reads TGTGCCAGCAGCGTCCGGGTTTCCTCCTACGAGCAGTACTTC.

Regarding this clonotype: Its ends do not fully match the called genes, so a read error is possible. The chain employs TRBV6-5 and TRBJ1-3; D is ambiguous. CDR1 is MNHEY and CDR2 is SVGAGI in the germline V gene. This CDR3 is 16 amino acids long. The CDR3 is CASSYGPGYSENTIYF. As DNA, the CDR3 is TGTGCCAGCAGTTACGGCCCGGGCTACTCTGAAAACACCATATATTTT.

This rearrangement joins TRBV10-2 to TRBJ1-1; no definite D call. The CDR3 has 14 residues. V was trimmed by 1 base and J by 2 bases, leaving 8 bases between them. Germline loops: CDR1 WSHSY, CDR2 SAAADI. CDR3 sequence reads: CASSELQLNTEAFF. The CDR3 DNA sequence: TGCGCCAGCAGTGAGTTACAGCTAAACACTGAAGCTTTCTTT.

V is TRBV20-1 and J is TRBJ1-5; the D gene is possibly TRBD1 (5 bases). This CDR3 comprises 13 residues. The germline V gene encodes CDR1 DFQATT and CDR2 SNEGSKA (reference sequence). Trimming took 3 bases from V and 6 from J, leaving 12 bases between them. CDR3 loop: CSASAGDSQPQHF. CDR3 coding DNA: TGCAGTGCTAGTGCGGGGGATAGTCAGCCCCAGCATTTT.

This chain uses TRBV9 with TRBJ2-1, with 8 bases aligning to TRBD2. After removal of 3 bases from V and 7 bases from J, the junction contained 9 bases not matched to a gene. From germline, CDR1 is SGDLS and CDR2 YYNGEE. This CDR3 has 15 amino acids. This CDR3 reads CASSESGTRSNEQFF. CDR3 sequence (DNA): TGTGCCAGCAGCGAGTCCGGGACTAGGAGTAATGAGCAGTTCTTC.

This clonotype occurred a few times. The chain uses TRBV7-6 and TRBJ1-2; a possible D gene is TRBD1 (5 bases). Trimming stripped 1 base from V and 3 bases from J, with 12 bases between. The CDR3 length is 15 residues. In germline, CDR1 is SGHVS, CDR2 FNYEAQ. DNA of the CDR3: TGTGCCAGCAGCTTAGAGAGGGGAGGGGACTATGGCTACACCTTC. This translates into CASSLERGGDYGYTF.

This clonotype was detected many times. The chain links TRBV7-9 to TRBJ2-1; D is undetermined. Germline CDR1 reads SEHNR; CDR2 reads FQNEAQ (reference sequence). The CDR3 is 13 amino acids. Trimming shortened V by 4 bases and J by 5 bases, and 9 bases separated the two germline ends. The DNA for the CDR3 is TGTGCCAGCAGCTCTTTTAATCACAATGAGCAGTTCTTC. It codes for CASSSFNHNEQFF. The full variable domain, in which reference TRBV7-9 and TRBJ2-1 provide the parts outside the CDR3, is DTGVSQNPRHKITKRGQNVTFRCDPISEHNRLYWYRQTLGQGPEFLTYFQNEAQLEKSRLLSDRFSAERPKGSFSTLEIQRTEQGDSAMYLCASSSFNHNEQFFGPGTRLTVL.

CDR3 nucleotide sequence: TGTGCCACCAGTGATTTTCGAGGACAGCCCGTGGATACGCAGTATTTT. Protein product: CATSDFRGQPVDTQYF. The chain joins TRBV24-1 to TRBJ2-3, with D possibly TRBD1 on 6 matching bases. The CDR3 spans 16 residues. Germline V gene sequence: CDR1 KGHDR, CDR2 SFDVKD. Trimming removed 1 base from V and 6 bases from J, with 16 bases in between.

V and J are TRBV6-5 and TRBJ1-2; D not resolved. CDR3 length: 12 amino acids. Trimming took 2 bases from V and 2 from J, leaving 3 bases between them. CDR1 is MNHEY and CDR2 is SVGAGI in the germline V gene. The CDR3 loop reads CASSYSNYGYTF. CDR3 bases: TGTGCCAGCAGTTACAGCAACTATGGCTACACCTTC.

This clonotype was detected only a few times. V usage is TRBV10-3 and J usage is TRBJ1-2; 7 bases line up with TRBD1. This CDR3 has 18 residues. Trimming cost V 7 bases and J 3 bases; bases outside gene matches: 20. Germline V gives CDR1 ENHRY, CDR2 SYGVKD. The CDR3 nucleotides are TGTGCCATCAAGGAAGGGGGCCAAACAGAGAGATGGGACTATGGCTACACCTTC. Residues: CAIKEGGQTERWDYGYTF.

This clonotype showed up just a few times. The V gene is TRBV12-3 or TRBV12-4, the J gene TRBJ2-5; D is undetermined. The V end lost 10 bases, the J end lost 4 bases, and 19 bases lay between the germline ends. This CDR3 contains 14 residues. The CDR3 spells CATTTSGRPETQYF. The CDR3 nucleotides are TGTGCCACCACGACTTCGGGTCGACCAGAGACCCAGTACTTC.